This entry lists 30 T cell receptor beta chains sequenced from one sample in a study of shared clonotypes between healthy human individuals. The data were produced by immunoSEQ multiplex PCR, yet TCRdb's version contains in-frame clones alone and is incomplete. The top ten clones hold 34% of a sample with roughly 700,000 clones, about nine tenths of them seen once. Sequences were obtained from memory CD8+ T cells from PBMCs. As for subset: CD45RO+ cells pooled with CCR7-negative TemRA cells. The receptors come from a man aged 18 to 29 in good health. Some clones in this sample may be carry-over from other donors' samples.

The rearrangement links TRBV28 to TRBJ1-5, with 10 positions matching TRBD1. The CDR3 loop spans 17 amino acids. V was clipped by 1 base and J by 3 bases; unmatched bases: 6. Germline CDR1 MDHEN, CDR2 SYDVKM. The CDR3 DNA is TGTGCCAGCAGTTTATATGGGACAGGGGTCTTCAATCAGCCCCAGCATTTT. Encoded protein: CASSLYGTGVFNQPQHF.

The CDR3 protein is CASTPGQYNSPLHF. CDR3 DNA: TGTGCCAGCACCCCGGGACAGTATAATTCACCCCTCCACTTT. The rearrangement links TRBV7-9 to TRBJ1-6; 7 bases map to TRBD1. After removal of 7 bases from V and 4 bases from J, the junction contained 4 bases not matched to a gene. CDR3 length equals 14 residues. Germline CDR1 reads SEHNR; CDR2 reads FQNEAQ (reference sequence).

The CDR3 nucleotides read TGTGCCAGCAGCCAAGAAAACTTTGGGTACGAGCAGTACTTC. This codes for CASSQENFGYEQYF. V and J are TRBV7-9 and TRBJ2-7; D is ambiguous. V lost 5 bases and J 4 bases, leaving 15 bases between the germline ends. Looked up from germline, CDR1 is SEHNR and CDR2 is FQNEAQ (reference sequence). The CDR3 is 14 residues long.

CDR3: CASSLGTGGPTDTQYF. The CDR3, as DNA: TGTGCCAGCAGCTTAGGAACCGGGGGGCCAACAGATACGCAGTATTTT. The chain has TRBV7-9 and TRBJ2-3; possibly TRBD2 for D (7 bases). V was clipped by 1 base and J by 3 bases, with 14 bases between them. The CDR3 spans 16 residues. Germline lookup yields CDR1 SEHNR and CDR2 FQNEAQ (reference sequence).

CDR3 region: CAIQPGQGPDTQYF. CDR3 DNA sequence: TGTGCCATCCAGCCGGGACAGGGCCCAGATACGCAGTATTTT. This chain uses TRBV10-3 with TRBJ2-3; TRBD1 matches 9 bases. The length of the CDR3 is 14 residues. The junction had 7 bases not matched to a gene; V was cut back by 8 bases and J by 4 bases. In germline, CDR1 is ENHRY, CDR2 SYGVKD.

The rearrangement uses TRBV9 and TRBJ2-1, with D maybe TRBD1 (6 bases). CDR3 length: 15 residues. Per germline, CDR1 SGDLS and CDR2 YYNGEE. V lost 4 bases to trimming and J lost 8 bases, with 19 bases between them. The CDR3: CASSRTGTSDDEQFF. Written as DNA, the CDR3 is TGTGCCAGCAGCCGAACAGGGACCTCGGACGATGAGCAGTTCTTC. The full variable domain, rest sourced from reference TRBV9 and TRBJ2-1, is DSGVTQTPKHLITATGQRVTLRCSPRSGDLSVYWYQQSLDQGLQFLIQYYNGEERAKGNILERFSAQQFPDLHSELNLSSLELGDSALYFCASSRTGTSDDEQFFGPGTRLTVL.

V is TRBV27 and J is TRBJ2-1; a possible D gene is TRBD1 (5 bases). This CDR3 is built from 14 residues. Germline CDR1 and CDR2: MNHEY and SMNVEV (reference sequence). V lost 2 bases and J 9 bases, leaving 14 bases between the germline ends. This CDR3 is CASSLAGPHVEQFF. As DNA, the CDR3 is TGTGCCAGCAGTTTAGCAGGGCCCCACGTTGAGCAGTTCTTC.

The chain links TRBV28 to TRBJ1-1, with 7 nucleotides matching TRBD1. Germline V gene lookup returns CDR1 MDHEN and CDR2 SYDVKM. J gave up 1 base and V 3 bases, and 8 bases lay outside the gene matches. The CDR3 length is 16 residues. Here the CDR3 DNA reads TGTGCCAGCAGTTTCGCTCCGGGACAGTCGAACACTGAAGCTTTCTTT. Translated, it gives CASSFAPGQSNTEAFF.

This clone appeared a few times. The rearrangement uses TRBV28 and TRBJ2-7; weak D call: TRBD2 (7 bases). CDR1 is MDHEN, CDR2 SYDVKM, per germline. The CDR3 is 14 amino acids. The ends were cut back, 3 bases at V and 5 bases at J, with 14 bases in the middle. The CDR3 DNA sequence: TGTGCCAGCAGTTTCGAGGGGGGGGTGGACGAGCAGTACTTC. Its translation: CASSFEGGVDEQYF.

The chain employs TRBV28 and TRBJ2-1, with TRBD1 matching over 8 bases. With V trimmed by 8 bases and J by 7 bases, 7 bases remained unmatched. Germline CDR1 and CDR2: MDHEN and SYDVKM. The CDR3 is made up of 13 amino acids. CDR3 residues: CASRGQGRNEQFF. DNA for the CDR3: TGTGCCAGCCGAGGACAGGGTCGGAATGAGCAGTTCTTC.

The chain links TRBV2 to TRBJ1-3; a possible D gene is TRBD1 (6 bases). Germline CDR1 SNHLY, CDR2 FYNNEI. This CDR3 comprises 14 residues. V was trimmed by 7 bases and J by 1 base, leaving 11 bases between them. The CDR3 protein is CASNQQGSGNTIYF. The CDR3 DNA follows: TGTGCCAGCAACCAACAGGGTTCTGGAAACACCATATATTTT. Together with reference TRBV2 and TRBJ1-3, the CDR3 gives the full variable domain: EPEVTQTPSHQVTQMGQEVILRCVPISNHLYFYWYRQILGQKVEFLVSFYNNEISEKSEIFDDQFSVERPDGSNFTLKIRSTKLEDSAMYFCASNQQGSGNTIYFGEGSWLTVV.

The V and J genes are TRBV19 and TRBJ1-1; D is unclear. The CDR3 is made up of 16 amino acids. V lost 0 bases, J lost 8 bases, and 19 bases lay in between. In germline, CDR1 is LNHDA, CDR2 SQIVND (reference sequence). As DNA, the CDR3 is TGTGCCAGTAGTATAGATTCGGAGGGAGGGTCGCCCGAAGCTTTCTTT. Translation gives CASSIDSEGGSPEAFF.

The V and J genes are TRBV5-6 and TRBJ1-6; 8 nucleotides match TRBD1. The CDR3 runs to 14 residues. Germline V gene lookup returns CDR1 SGHDT and CDR2 YYEEEE. The J segment lost 10 bases and the V segment lost 2 bases, leaving 5 bases of the junction unmatched. The CDR3 DNA is TGTGCCAGCAGCTTTTGGACAGGGAACTCACCCCTCCACTTT. Amino acids: CASSFWTGNSPLHF.

The chain combines TRBV7-9 with TRBJ2-7; D perhaps matches TRBD1 (6 bases). V was pared by 5 bases and J by 2 bases, with 16 bases between. CDR1 SEHNR and CDR2 FQNEAQ come from the germline V gene (reference sequence). The CDR3 covers 15 residues. The CDR3 is CASSALGAPAYEQYF. The CDR3 DNA reads TGTGCCAGCAGCGCCCTGGGGGCTCCAGCCTACGAGCAGTACTTC.

The rearrangement uses TRBV9 and TRBJ1-4; TRBD1 matches 10 bases. The junction had 3 bases not matched to a gene; V was cut back by 7 bases and J by 6 bases. This CDR3 spans 13 amino acids. Germline CDR1 is SGDLS and CDR2 is YYNGEE. The CDR3 bases are TGTGCCAGCGGACAGGGGGTTGATGAAAAACTGTTTTTT. This translates into CASGQGVDEKLFF.

This chain joins TRBV7-9 and TRBJ2-3; maybe TRBD2 (5 bases). The CDR3 consists of 15 residues. CDR1 is SEHNR and CDR2 is FQNEAQ in the germline V gene (reference sequence). V lost 6 bases, J lost 0 bases, and 13 bases lay in between. CDR3: CASSQAGVSTDTQYF. The CDR3 nucleotides read TGTGCCAGCAGTCAGGCGGGCGTTAGCACAGATACGCAGTATTTT.

The chain combines TRBV5-4 with TRBJ1-2, with 7 positions matching TRBD1. J was trimmed by 5 bases and V by 4 bases; bases with no gene match: 14. Germline V gives CDR1 SGHNT, CDR2 YYREEE (reference sequence). The CDR3 contains 16 residues. The chain's CDR3 is CASSIGTETTGYGYTF. CDR3 bases: TGTGCCAGCAGCATCGGGACAGAGACTACCGGTTATGGCTACACCTTC.

The CDR3 DNA follows: TGTGCCAGCAGCTACCAACCGGGACTAAGCACAGATACGCAGTATTTT. Translated, it gives CASSYQPGLSTDTQYF. The rearrangement uses TRBV5-6 and TRBJ2-3; 7 nucleotides agree with TRBD2. This CDR3 has 16 residues. J gave up 0 bases and V 3 bases, and 7 bases lay outside the gene matches. CDR1 is SGHDT, CDR2 YYEEEE, per germline.

There are a few counts of this clone. The chain combines TRBV12-5 with TRBJ1-5; tentatively, D is TRBD1 (5 bases). V was shortened by 6 bases and J by 3 bases, with 12 bases between the two germline ends. Germline-derived CDR1 and CDR2 are LGHNT and FRNRAP. The CDR3 covers 14 residues. The CDR3, as DNA: TGTGCTAGTGGCCCTGGGGGGAACAATCAGCCCCAGCATTTT. Translation gives CASGPGGNNQPQHF.

The CDR3 region has the DNA TGTGCCAGCAGTGAATGGGCAGGGTACCAACGAACCTACGAGCAGTACTTC. It specifies CASSEWAGYQRTYEQYF. This chain connects TRBV6-1 to TRBJ2-7; TRBD1 might be the D (5 bases). The V gene's germline CDR1 is MNHNS and CDR2 SASEGT. Trimming left V 2 bases short and J 2 bases short, with 19 bases between. This CDR3 region has 17 residues.

The chain joins TRBV2 to TRBJ1-1, with 9 bases that match TRBD1. This CDR3 is built from 15 residues. V dropped 8 bases and J dropped 1; count of bases not matched to a gene: 8. Germline loops: CDR1 SNHLY, CDR2 FYNNEI. The CDR3 bases are TGTGCCAGCCCTGGGACAGGGACGACGAACACTGAAGCTTTCTTT. Translation gives CASPGTGTTNTEAFF.

The chain links TRBV19 to TRBJ2-7; D perhaps matches TRBD2 (6 bases). Between the trimmed V and J ends, which lost 1 base and 4 bases, there was a span of 8 bases. This CDR3 comprises 13 residues. Germline assignment: CDR1 LNHDA and CDR2 SQIVND (reference sequence). CDR3 sequence reads: CASSIVGGYEQYF. The CDR3 DNA follows: TGTGCCAGTAGTATAGTTGGGGGGTACGAGCAGTACTTC.

This clone was observed a single time. The CDR3 DNA reads TGTGCCAGCAGCCCCCTTAGCGGGAGTCCCTACAATGAGCAGTTCTTC. Protein product: CASSPLSGSPYNEQFF. The chain joins TRBV7-6 to TRBJ2-1; 9 bases are shared with TRBD2. V shed 5 bases and J 2 bases; nucleotides not matched to a gene: 7. This CDR3 is 16 amino acids long. Germline CDR1 SGHVS, CDR2 FNYEAQ.

This clone was recorded once. V usage is TRBV27 and J usage is TRBJ1-1, with D possibly TRBD1 on 5 matching bases. Germline lookup yields CDR1 MNHEY and CDR2 SMNVEV (reference sequence). V was cut by 4 bases and J by 6 bases, with 12 bases left in between. The CDR3 is 13 amino acids. Here the CDR3 DNA reads TGTGCCAGCAGTTCCGGCCTGGGGCCTGAAGCTTTCTTT. This sequence encodes CASSSGLGPEAFF.

This clone appeared a single time. V and J are TRBV10-3 and TRBJ1-2; perhaps TRBD1 as D (5 bases). Germline V gene sequence: CDR1 ENHRY, CDR2 SYGVKD. The CDR3 sequence is 15 residues long. The ends were cut back, 2 bases at V and 2 bases at J, with 12 bases in the middle. CDR3 DNA: TGTGCCATCAGTGAGCGGGACGGAGAAAACTATGGCTACACCTTC. Translating gives CAISERDGENYGYTF.

V gene TRBV5-6 combines with J gene TRBJ1-6; the match to TRBD1 covers 8 bases. The germline gives CDR1 SGHDT, CDR2 YYEEEE. The CDR3 spans 17 residues. Trimming removed 4 bases from V and 10 bases from J; junction bases left unmatched: 16. The CDR3 DNA follows: TGTGCCAGCAGCCGTCGGGGACAAGGACAGGGTGGGTCACCCCTCCACTTT. Its protein is CASSRRGQGQGGSPLHF.

This clone has just one count. The chain recombines TRBV28 with TRBJ2-7; 8 bases are a match to TRBD1. Germline CDR1 reads MDHEN; CDR2 reads SYDVKM. The CDR3 extends over 13 amino acids. V trimming: 8 bases; J trimming: 6 bases; junction bases outside the gene matches: 9. The CDR3 DNA reads TGTGCCAGCGGACAGGGAATTCAGGGCGAGCAGTACTTC. Protein product: CASGQGIQGEQYF.

V is TRBV7-5 and J is TRBJ2-1; the table gives TRBD1 as D, unverified against the DNA. TRBV7-5 counts as a pseudogene. This CDR3 spans 14 amino acids. The CDR3 DNA is TGTGTCAGAAGCGCCGTGACAGGGGACAATGAGCAGTTCTTC. It encodes CVRSAVTGDNEQFF.

This clone was seen a handful of times. The CDR3 DNA reads as TGTGCCAGTAGTGTTCGGACCTTCCTCTATGGCTACACCTTC. Translation gives CASSVRTFLYGYTF. This chain uses TRBV19 with TRBJ1-2; unclear D gene. Per the germline V gene, CDR1 is LNHDA and CDR2 is SQIVND (reference sequence). CDR3 length: 14 residues. V lost 5 bases and J 4 bases, leaving 14 bases between the germline ends. The whole variable domain, filled in from reference TRBV19 and TRBJ1-2, reads DGGITQSPKYLFRKEGQNVTLSCEQNLNHDAMYWYRQDPGQGLRLIYYSQIVNDFQKGDIAEGYSVSREKKESFPLTVTSAQKNPTAFYLCASSVRTFLYGYTFGSGTRLTVV.

This chain joins TRBV5-1 and TRBJ2-1, with TRBD2 as a possible D gene (5 bases). V lost 3 bases to trimming and J lost 4 bases, with 20 bases between them. Looked up from germline, CDR1 is SGHRS and CDR2 is YFSETQ. The CDR3 extends over 17 amino acids. Written as DNA, the CDR3 is TGCGCCAGCAGCTCCCCGGTCGTGGGAGTAAAATACAATGAGCAGTTCTTC. It specifies CASSSPVVGVKYNEQFF.